A single T cell receptor (beta chain) is shown here with its context. Antigen unknown. The data were taken from a study of T cell responses to AZD1222 COVID-19 vaccine. This table comes from immunoSEQ multiplex PCR, and its TCRdb copy is limited to in-frame clones, with some not included. The sample shows roughly 170,000 clones, around 88% of them seen only once. Study results and caveats: Most donors were white British, females outnumbered males, and clonal diversity was possibly underestimated. None of the repertoires were sampled until the peak T cell response had passed. Receipt of two AZD1222 doses was followed by a rise in Spike-specific TCR breadth and depth.

Germline-derived CDR1 and CDR2 are SGHRS and YFSETQ. V was clipped by 5 bases and J by 0 bases, with 18 bases between them. This CDR3 is 16 amino acids long. The material sequenced was peripheral blood, taken on day 0 of AZD1222 vaccination. The clonotype originates from an adult in good health. The chain is built from TRBV5-1 and TRBJ2-7, with a weak D call TRBD1 (6 bases). CDR3 sequence: CASSQGSGTSSYEQYF. The CDR3 nucleotides read TGCGCCAGCAGTCAGGGGTCGGGGACGAGCTCCTACGAGCAGTACTTC.